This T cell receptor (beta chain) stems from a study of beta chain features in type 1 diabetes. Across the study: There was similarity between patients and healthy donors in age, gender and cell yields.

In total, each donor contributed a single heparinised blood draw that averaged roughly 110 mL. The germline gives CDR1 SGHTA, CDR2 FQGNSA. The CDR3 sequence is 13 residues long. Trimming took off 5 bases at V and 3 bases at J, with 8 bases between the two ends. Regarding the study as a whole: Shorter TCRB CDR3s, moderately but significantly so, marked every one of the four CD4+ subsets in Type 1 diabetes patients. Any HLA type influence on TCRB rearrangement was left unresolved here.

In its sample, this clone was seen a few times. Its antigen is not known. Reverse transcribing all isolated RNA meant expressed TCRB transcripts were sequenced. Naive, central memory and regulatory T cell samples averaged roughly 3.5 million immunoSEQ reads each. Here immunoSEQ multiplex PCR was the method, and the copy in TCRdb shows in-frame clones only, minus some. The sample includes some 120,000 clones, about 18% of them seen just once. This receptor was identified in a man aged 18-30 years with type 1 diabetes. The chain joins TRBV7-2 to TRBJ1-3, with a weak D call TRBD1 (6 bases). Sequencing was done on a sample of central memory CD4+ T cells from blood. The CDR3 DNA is TGTGCCAGCAGCACAGGGATTGGAAACACCATATATTTT. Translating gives CASSTGIGNTIYF.